The entry below gives a single T cell receptor (beta chain) sequence along with its context. The antigen is unknown. The junction had 7 bases not matched to a gene; V was cut back by 6 bases and J by 6 bases. The CDR3 length is 14 residues. From germline, CDR1 is MNHEY and CDR2 SMNVEV (reference sequence). The sample comes from a study of CD8+ T cells in alopecia areata. Regarding the study as a whole: Although TCR sharing was seen in mice, sharing across patients was less clear, possibly for HLA-related reasons. Scalp data also include sequences from resident alphabeta T cells of normal skin. Affected scalp, especially in alopecia totalis/universalis, had a higher clonality than normal scalp did.

Extracted RNA was reverse transcribed into cDNA, the sequencing template. Repertoires were generated with immunoSEQ multiplex PCR, while TCRdb's copy carries only in-frame clones and drops some. The sample shows some 150,000 clones, more than 55% of them seen only once. The specimen was CD8+ T cells sorted from blood. This chain joins TRBV27 and TRBJ2-1, with 8 positions matching TRBD2. The TCR originated in a human donor in good health. CDR3 sequence reads: CASSVAGLTNEQFF. Here the CDR3 DNA reads TGTGCCAGCAGCGTAGCGGGATTGACCAATGAGCAGTTCTTC.